The 22 T cell receptor beta chains below all came from one sample that was sequenced in a study of Ad26.COV2.S vaccination and SARS-CoV-2 variants. Some clones are missing from TCRdb's copy, which holds only in-frame ones; the method was immunoSEQ multiplex PCR. The table has 250,000 to 300,000 clones, around 87% seen once. Indicated treatment: some 19 received Ad26.COV2.S at low or high dose, single or two shots; about 5 received placebo; per-sample allocation not given. Samples analyzed were those drawn on day 63 after the first vaccine or placebo injection. The sequencing here drew on peripheral blood, taken in a trial of Ad26.COV2.S vaccine versus placebo. The receptor source for this set is a person between 18 and 60 years old who received the Ad26.COV2.S COVID-19 vaccine or a placebo.

The chain couples TRBV2 to TRBJ2-3, with 13 bases that match TRBD2. Per germline, CDR1 SNHLY and CDR2 FYNNEI. V lost 7 bases, J lost 1 base, and 5 bases stayed unmatched. The CDR3 contains 16 residues. Written as DNA, the CDR3 is TGTGCCAGCAAGGGACTAGCGGGAACCCGCACAGATACGCAGTATTTT. It specifies CASKGLAGTRTDTQYF.

The chain recombines TRBV6-5 with TRBJ2-5, with TRBD2 as a possible D gene (6 bases). The V end was cut by 5 bases, the J end by 3 bases, with 16 bases between. In germline, CDR1 is MNHEY, CDR2 SVGAGI. The CDR3 sequence is 15 residues long. CDR3 in amino acids: CASSPIRDLEETQYF. The CDR3, as DNA: TGTGCCAGCAGTCCGATAAGGGACTTAGAAGAGACCCAGTACTTC.

The chain links TRBV6-5 to TRBJ2-5, with D tentatively TRBD2 (5 bases). Germline CDR1 MNHEY, CDR2 SVGAGI. The length of the CDR3 is 13 residues. The V end lost 6 bases, the J end lost 3 bases, and 11 bases lay between the germline ends. The CDR3 region has the DNA TGTGCCAGCAGAAGGGAGCGTAAAGAGACCCAGTACTTC. It encodes CASRRERKETQYF.

The chain combines TRBV6-2 or TRBV6-3 with TRBJ1-1; TRBD1 aligns across 8 bases. Trimming took 2 bases from V and 0 from J; bases not matched to a gene: 11. The CDR3 runs 18 residues. In germline, CDR1 is MNHEY, CDR2 SVGEGT. CDR3 protein: CASSYIGQGWGVNTEAFF. DNA for the CDR3: TGTGCCAGCAGTTACATCGGACAGGGATGGGGAGTGAACACTGAAGCTTTCTTT.

The rearrangement links TRBV10-1 to TRBJ1-1; 7 positions match TRBD1. With 0 bases clipped from V and 0 bases from J, the junction kept 7 bases outside the gene matches. Germline assignment: CDR1 WNHNN and CDR2 SYGVQD (reference sequence). This CDR3 has 17 amino acids. CDR3 region: CASSESRGLGLNTEAFF. CDR3 nucleotides: TGCGCCAGCAGTGAGTCAAGGGGGCTCGGCTTGAACACTGAAGCTTTCTTT.

As to this clone: This same CDR3 is encoded by further DNA sequences in the sample. The V gene is TRBV30, the J gene TRBJ2-7, with D unclear. CDR1 is GTSNPN, CDR2 SVGIG, per germline (reference sequence). V lost 3 bases to trimming and J lost 2 bases, with 5 bases between them. The CDR3 contains 11 residues. The CDR3 loop reads CAWSGAYEQYF. The CDR3 DNA reads as TGTGCCTGGAGCGGTGCCTACGAGCAGTACTTC.

The rearrangement joins TRBV6-1 to TRBJ1-5; D is unresolved. V dropped 4 bases and J dropped 2 bases, with 15 bases sitting between them. This CDR3 is built from 16 residues. Germline V gene sequence: CDR1 MNHNS, CDR2 SASEGT. The CDR3 loop reads CASSVVSGNRNQPQHF. The CDR3 bases are TGTGCCAGCAGTGTAGTGTCGGGTAATCGCAATCAGCCCCAGCATTTT.

This clone was counted once. The rearrangement links TRBV19 to TRBJ1-4; maybe TRBD1 (5 bases). This CDR3 is built from 13 residues. CDR1 LNHDA and CDR2 SQIVND come from the germline V gene (reference sequence). V was trimmed by 5 bases and J by 10 bases, leaving 14 bases between them. The CDR3 coding sequence is TGTGCCAGTAGTCTTCCGGGACGGGGAAAACTGTTTTTT. Translating it yields CASSLPGRGKLFF.

The V call is TRBV11-3, the J call TRBJ2-5; TRBD2 is a possible D gene (5 bases). V lost 5 bases, J lost 3 bases, and 13 bases lay in between. The CDR3 loop spans 14 amino acids. Looked up from germline, CDR1 is SGHNT and CDR2 is YENEEA. The CDR3 sequence: CASSHGPGKETQYF. CDR3 nucleotide sequence: TGTGCCAGCAGCCACGGACCCGGGAAAGAGACCCAGTACTTC.

V usage is TRBV15 and J usage is TRBJ1-4; D remains unclear. Per germline, CDR1 LNHNV and CDR2 YYDKDF (reference sequence). V lost 0 bases and J lost 11, with 10 bases in between. The CDR3 runs 13 residues. This CDR3 is CATSRDRIGKLFF. The CDR3 DNA follows: TGTGCCACCAGCAGAGATCGGATAGGGAAACTGTTTTTT.

This chain uses TRBV9 with TRBJ2-1, with TRBD2 identical over 8 bases. V was pared by 6 bases and J by 9 bases, with 14 bases of the junction left unmatched. Germline loops: CDR1 SGDLS, CDR2 YYNGEE. The CDR3 runs to 15 residues. CDR3 DNA sequence: TGTGCCAGCAACCCCAACGGGGGGGCGTCGGGTGAGCAGTTCTTC. This codes for CASNPNGGASGEQFF.

The gene calls are TRBV5-1 and TRBJ2-5, with unresolved D. Germline V CDR1 and CDR2: SGHRS, YFSETQ. V lost 1 base to trimming and J lost 5 bases, with 3 bases between them. The CDR3 sequence is 11 residues long. CDR3 bases: TGCGCCAGCAGCTTGTTGGAGACCCAGTACTTC. Its translation: CASSLLETQYF. The full variable domain, with the rest looked up from reference TRBV5-1 and TRBJ2-5, is KAGVTQTPRYLIKTRGQQVTLSCSPISGHRSVSWYQQTPGQGLQFLFEYFSETQRNKGNFPGRFSGRQFSNSRSEMNVSTLELGDSALYLCASSLLETQYFGPGTRLLVL.

In the case of this clone: Compared with germline, one end of the junction differs, possibly owing to a read error. V usage is TRBV27 and J usage is TRBJ2-1; 9 nucleotides line up with TRBD2. Germline V gene sequence: CDR1 MNHEY, CDR2 SMNVEV (reference sequence). The CDR3 spans 15 residues. The CDR3 is CASSSLGLAYDEQFF. In nucleotides, the CDR3 is TGTGCCAGCAGTTCACTGGGACTAGCCTACGATGAGCAGTTCTTC.

This clone was counted a single time. The rearrangement joins TRBV6-5 to TRBJ1-6; 7 positions agree with TRBD1. CDR1 and CDR2 from the germline V gene are MNHEY and SVGAGI. V trimming: 6 bases; J trimming: 11 bases; junction bases outside the gene matches: 13. CDR3 length equals 15 residues. CDR3 nucleotides: TGTGCCAGCAGACGTCTTCCTGAGGGGGCTCCACCCCTCCACTTT. Protein: CASRRLPEGAPPLHF.

The J gene is TRBJ1-1, the V gene TRBV19; D is undetermined. The germline gives CDR1 LNHDA, CDR2 SQIVND (reference sequence). The CDR3 runs to 14 residues. V was shortened by 6 bases and J by 4 bases, with 15 bases between the two germline ends. The CDR3: CASRPATWVTEAFF. The CDR3 DNA is TGTGCCAGTAGGCCGGCCACCTGGGTCACTGAAGCTTTCTTT.

CDR3 DNA: TGTGCCCTAAGATCTAGGGGATCCCAAGAGACCCAGTACTTC. It yields the protein CALRSRGSQETQYF. The chain has TRBV30 and TRBJ2-5, with TRBD1 as a possible D gene (5 bases). Germline V gene sequence: CDR1 GTSNPN, CDR2 SVGIG (reference sequence). V lost 8 bases to trimming and J lost 1 base, with 17 bases between them. This CDR3 is 14 amino acids long.

This chain connects TRBV6-1 to TRBJ1-2; 11 bases agree with TRBD1. The CDR3 loop spans 19 amino acids. After removal of 2 bases from V and 1 base from J, the junction contained 12 bases not matched to a gene. Per the germline V gene, CDR1 is MNHNS and CDR2 is SASEGT. Here the CDR3 DNA reads TGTGCCAGCAGTGAATTATCGGTAGGACAGGGGGCGAATAACTATGGCTACACCTTC. This gives the protein CASSELSVGQGANNYGYTF.

This chain uses TRBV7-2 with TRBJ1-5; D is unclear. The CDR3 loop spans 12 amino acids. Germline loops: CDR1 SGHTA, CDR2 FQGNSA. V shed 5 bases and J shed 8 bases, with 10 bases lying between them. The CDR3 DNA reads as TGTGCCAGCAGCATGGGGTTTGAGCCCCAGCATTTT. This sequence encodes CASSMGFEPQHF.

This clone was observed a single time. This chain joins TRBV7-2 and TRBJ2-3, with 7 bases fitting TRBD2. J lost 0 bases, V lost 3 bases, and 6 bases had no gene match. CDR3 size: 16 residues. In germline, CDR1 is SGHTA, CDR2 FQGNSA. The CDR3 coding sequence is TGTGCCAGCAGCTTTAAAGGGAGGGGAAGCACAGATACGCAGTATTTT. Its translation: CASSFKGRGSTDTQYF.

A few counts support this clone. The genes are TRBV7-2 and TRBJ2-5; D call uncertain. This CDR3 region has 12 residues. Between the trimmed V and J ends, which lost 7 bases and 2 bases, there was a span of 8 bases. Germline CDR1 reads SGHTA; CDR2 reads FQGNSA. The CDR3 is CASTPNQETQYF. Written as DNA, the CDR3 is TGTGCCAGCACCCCGAATCAAGAGACCCAGTACTTC.

The gene calls are TRBV11-1 and TRBJ1-1; 9 bases match TRBD1. The CDR3 is 14 amino acids. Germline CDR1 SGHAT, CDR2 FQDESV (reference sequence). V lost 5 bases, J lost 0 bases, and 1 base stayed unmatched. The CDR3 spells CASSRDRVNTEAFF. DNA for the CDR3: TGTGCCAGCAGCCGGGACAGGGTGAACACTGAAGCTTTCTTT.

This rearrangement joins TRBV5-4 to TRBJ2-5; D possibly corresponds to TRBD2 (5 bases). Germline V lookup: CDR1 SGHNT, CDR2 YYREEE (reference sequence). V lost 5 bases and J 1 base, leaving 15 bases between the germline ends. This CDR3 is 15 amino acids long. The DNA for the CDR3 is TGTGCCAGCAGTCAAACAATCAGCGGCCAAGAGACCCAGTACTTC. Amino acids: CASSQTISGQETQYF.